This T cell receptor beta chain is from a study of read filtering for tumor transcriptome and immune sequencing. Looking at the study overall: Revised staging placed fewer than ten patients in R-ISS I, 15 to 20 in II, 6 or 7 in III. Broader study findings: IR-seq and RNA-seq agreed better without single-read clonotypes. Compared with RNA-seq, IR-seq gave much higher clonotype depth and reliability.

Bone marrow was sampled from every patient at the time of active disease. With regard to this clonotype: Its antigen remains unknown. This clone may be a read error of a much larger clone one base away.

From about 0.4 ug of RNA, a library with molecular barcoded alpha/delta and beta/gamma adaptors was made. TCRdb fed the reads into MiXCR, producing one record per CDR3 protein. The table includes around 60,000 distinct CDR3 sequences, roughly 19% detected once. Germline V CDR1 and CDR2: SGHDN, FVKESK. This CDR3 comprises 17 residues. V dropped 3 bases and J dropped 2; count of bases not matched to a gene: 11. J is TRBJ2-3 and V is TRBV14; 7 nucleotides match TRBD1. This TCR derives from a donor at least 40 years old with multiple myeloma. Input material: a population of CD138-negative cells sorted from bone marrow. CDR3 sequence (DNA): TGTGCCAGCAGCCAGTTACCTCGGGACAGCGCCACAGATACGCAGTATTTT. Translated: CASSQLPRDSATDTQYF.